This T cell receptor (beta chain) was sequenced for a study of chemoradiotherapy in HPV16-positive cancers. Findings of the study overall: Non-HPV-specific T cells did not expand in tumors during treatment, whereas candidate HPV-specific clones and E7-related motifs did.

This clone was counted once. The antigen remains undetermined. Repertoires were sampled repeatedly during chemoradiotherapy. Repertoires were generated with immunoSEQ multiplex PCR, while TCRdb's copy carries only in-frame clones and drops some. Of 5,500 to 8,000 clones detected, roughly 91% appear once; the ten largest clones hold about 4%. Germline V gene lookup returns CDR1 SGHRS and CDR2 YFSETQ. This CDR3 spans 14 amino acids. Trimming removed 4 bases from V and 4 bases from J; junction bases left unmatched: 7. Collection of the sample occurred from a patient who underwent chemoradiotherapy. This TCR was sampled from a human donor with HPV-associated anogenital cancer. This chain uses TRBV5-1 with TRBJ1-1; 7 nucleotides agree with TRBD1. For the CDR3, the DNA is TGCGCCAGCAGCAGACAGGGAGGGGGCACTGAAGCTTTCTTT. Protein sequence: CASSRQGGGTEAFF. The variable domain in full, with the rest retrieved from reference TRBV5-1 and TRBJ1-1, is KAGVTQTPRYLIKTRGQQVTLSCSPISGHRSVSWYQQTPGQGLQFLFEYFSETQRNKGNFPGRFSGRQFSNSRSEMNVSTLELGDSALYLCASSRQGGGTEAFFGQGTRLTVV.